The rows below give T cell receptor beta chains drawn from one sample of a study of T-cell reconstitution after alpha-beta-depleted transplantation in children. TCRdb analysed the PCR reads with MiXCR anew, one entry per CDR3 protein. The sample records fewer than 700,000 distinct CDR3 sequences, 23% being singletons. This specimen was PBMCs, mostly from graft donor cells, taken 360 days after TCRalphabeta/CD19-depleted stem cell transplant. The receptors were sampled from a boy in the first two years of life who had a stem cell transplant for acute myeloid leukemia, so the T cells may come from the graft donor. The CDR3 runs from the conserved cysteine through the conserved F or W. The D gene is left open where the match is weak. A row's size may be missing; if present it is once, few, many or a size class.

v_gene: TRBV12-3/TRBV12-4
abundance: many
j_gene: TRBJ1-3
d_gene: NA
CDR3aa: CASSLVADMDTIYF
CDR3nt: TGTGCCAGCAGTTTAGTGGCCGATATGGACACCATATATTTT

v_gene: TRBV20-1
abundance: many
j_gene: TRBJ2-1
d_gene: TRBD2
CDR3aa: CSARGTSGVRYNEQFF
CDR3nt: TGCAGTGCTAGAGGAACTAGCGGTGTGAGGTACAATGAGCAGTTCTTC

v_gene: TRBV18
abundance: NA
j_gene: TRBJ2-7
d_gene: TRBD1
CDR3aa: CASSPLPTGSSYEQYF
CDR3nt: TGTGCCAGCTCACCACTGCCGACAGGGAGCTCCTACGAGCAGTACTTC

v_gene: TRBV24-1
abundance: many
j_gene: TRBJ2-2
d_gene: NA
CDR3aa: CATRDGPNTGELFF
CDR3nt: TGTGCCACCAGGGACGGACCGAACACCGGGGAGCTGTTTTTT

v_gene: TRBV21-1
abundance: many
j_gene: TRBJ2-1
d_gene: NA
CDR3aa: CASSTRQGRADNEQFF
CDR3nt: TGTGCCAGCAGCACGCGACAGGGGCGGGCGGACAATGAGCAGTTCTTC

v_gene: TRBV6-2/TRBV6-3
abundance: NA
j_gene: TRBJ1-4
d_gene: NA
CDR3aa: CASSRPRDTNEKLFF
CDR3nt: TGTGCCAGCAGTCGACCCCGGGACACCAATGAAAAACTGTTTTTT

v_gene: TRBV20-1
abundance: NA
j_gene: TRBJ1-2
d_gene: NA
CDR3aa: CSARASPGRGVSGYTF
CDR3nt: TGCAGTGCTAGAGCGTCCCCGGGTAGGGGGGTTTCTGGCTACACCTTC

v_gene: TRBV6-5
abundance: few
j_gene: TRBJ1-1
d_gene: NA
CDR3aa: CASSYSNPDLGEAFF
CDR3nt: TGTGCCAGCAGTTACTCCAATCCGGACCTGGGGGAAGCTTTCTTT

v_gene: TRBV12-3/TRBV12-4
abundance: NA
j_gene: TRBJ1-3
d_gene: NA
CDR3aa: CASSFRGAMGNTIYF
CDR3nt: TGTGCCAGCAGTTTCCGGGGGGCGATGGGAAACACCATATATTTT

v_gene: TRBV20-1
abundance: NA
j_gene: TRBJ2-2
d_gene: NA
CDR3aa: CSARVARDTGELFF
CDR3nt: TGCAGTGCTAGAGTCGCGCGCGACACCGGGGAGCTGTTTTTT

v_gene: TRBV28
abundance: many
j_gene: TRBJ2-1
d_gene: NA
CDR3aa: CASSFLGGPAGENEQFF
CDR3nt: TGTGCCAGCAGTTTTCTCGGGGGACCGGCAGGGGAGAATGAGCAGTTCTTC

v_gene: TRBV5-1
abundance: NA
j_gene: TRBJ2-7
d_gene: TRBD2
CDR3aa: CASSYNPTSGGAVEQYF
CDR3nt: TGCGCCAGCAGCTACAACCCTACTAGCGGGGGGGCCGTCGAGCAGTACTTC

v_gene: TRBV7-2
abundance: NA
j_gene: TRBJ2-1
d_gene: NA
CDR3aa: CASSFQGRRYNEQFF
CDR3nt: TGTGCCAGCAGCTTTCAGGGGCGCAGGTACAATGAGCAGTTCTTC

v_gene: TRBV6-2/TRBV6-3
abundance: NA
j_gene: TRBJ1-4
d_gene: NA
CDR3aa: CASSYGRRLEEKLFF
CDR3nt: TGTGCCAGCAGTTACGGGAGGCGCCTTGAGGAAAAACTGTTTTTT